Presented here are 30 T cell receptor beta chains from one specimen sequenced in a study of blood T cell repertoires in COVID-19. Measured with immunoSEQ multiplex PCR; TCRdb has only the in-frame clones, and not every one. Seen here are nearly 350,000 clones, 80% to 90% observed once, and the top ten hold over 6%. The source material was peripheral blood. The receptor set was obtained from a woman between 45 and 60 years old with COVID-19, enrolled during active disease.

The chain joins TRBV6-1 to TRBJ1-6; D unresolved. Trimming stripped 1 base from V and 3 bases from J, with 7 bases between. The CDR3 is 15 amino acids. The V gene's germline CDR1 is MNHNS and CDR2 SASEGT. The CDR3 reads CASSEVYSYNSPLHF. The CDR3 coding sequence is TGTGCCAGCAGTGAAGTCTACAGCTATAATTCACCCCTCCACTTT.

The CDR3 region has the DNA TGTGCCAGCAGCGCGGACACCCTCACAGATACGCAGTATTTT. Amino acids: CASSADTLTDTQYF. The gene calls are TRBV5-5 and TRBJ2-3; D may be TRBD1 (5 bases). Germline V CDR1 and CDR2: SGHKS, YYEKEE (reference sequence). V was pared by 4 bases and J by 2 bases, with 11 bases between. CDR3 length: 14 residues.

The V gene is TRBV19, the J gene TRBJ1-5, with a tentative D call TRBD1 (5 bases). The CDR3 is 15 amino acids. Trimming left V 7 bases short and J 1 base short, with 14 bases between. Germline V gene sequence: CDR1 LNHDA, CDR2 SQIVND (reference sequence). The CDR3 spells CASTEAGGSNQPQHF. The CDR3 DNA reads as TGTGCCAGTACCGAGGCCGGGGGGAGCAATCAGCCCCAGCATTTT.

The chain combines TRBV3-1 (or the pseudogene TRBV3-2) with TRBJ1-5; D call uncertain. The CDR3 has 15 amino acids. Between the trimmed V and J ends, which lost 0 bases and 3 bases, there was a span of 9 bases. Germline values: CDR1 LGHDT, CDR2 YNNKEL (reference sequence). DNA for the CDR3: TGTGCCAGCAGCCAAGATTTCGGTAACAATCAGCCCCAGCATTTT. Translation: CASSQDFGNNQPQHF.

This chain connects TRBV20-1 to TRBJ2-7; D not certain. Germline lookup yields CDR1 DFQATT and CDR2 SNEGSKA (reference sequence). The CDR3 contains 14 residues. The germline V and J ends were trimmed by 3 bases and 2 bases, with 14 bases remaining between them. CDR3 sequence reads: CSASLVRSAYEQYF. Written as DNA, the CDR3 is TGCAGTGCTAGTCTGGTGCGGTCGGCCTACGAGCAGTACTTC.

The CDR3 region is CATAAGASGTIQYF. CDR3 coding DNA: TGTGCCACCGCCGCCGGGGCTAGCGGGACTATCCAGTACTTC. The J gene is TRBJ2-5, the V gene TRBV15, with 9 bases identical to TRBD2. The ends lost 8 bases at V and 10 bases at J; junction bases unmatched: 14. The CDR3 is made up of 14 amino acids. Germline V lookup: CDR1 LNHNV, CDR2 YYDKDF (reference sequence).

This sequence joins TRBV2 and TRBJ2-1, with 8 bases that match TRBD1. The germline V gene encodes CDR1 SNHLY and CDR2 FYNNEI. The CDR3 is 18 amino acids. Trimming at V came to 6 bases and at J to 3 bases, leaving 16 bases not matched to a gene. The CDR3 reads CASRGPLIGQGFYNEQFF. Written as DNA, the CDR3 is TGTGCCAGCAGGGGTCCCCTCATTGGACAGGGCTTCTACAATGAGCAGTTCTTC.

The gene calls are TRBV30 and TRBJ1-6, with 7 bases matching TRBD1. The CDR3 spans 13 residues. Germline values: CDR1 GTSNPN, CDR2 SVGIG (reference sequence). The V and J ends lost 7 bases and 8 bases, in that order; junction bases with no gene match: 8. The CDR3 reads CASTQGRDSPLHF. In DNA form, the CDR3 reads TGTGCCTCCACACAGGGGCGAGATTCACCCCTCCACTTT.

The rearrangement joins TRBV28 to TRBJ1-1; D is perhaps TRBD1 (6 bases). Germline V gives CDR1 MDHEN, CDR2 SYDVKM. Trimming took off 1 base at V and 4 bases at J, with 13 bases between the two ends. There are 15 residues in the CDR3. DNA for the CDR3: TGTGCCAGCAGTTTATTATCAGGGGTGGGCACTGAAGCTTTCTTT. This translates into CASSLLSGVGTEAFF.

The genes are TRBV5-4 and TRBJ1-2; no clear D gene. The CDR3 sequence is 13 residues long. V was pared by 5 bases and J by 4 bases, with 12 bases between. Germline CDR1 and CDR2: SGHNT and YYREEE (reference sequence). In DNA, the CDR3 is TGTGCCAGCAGAGAGGTTTCGACCTATGGCTACACCTTC. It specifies CASREVSTYGYTF.

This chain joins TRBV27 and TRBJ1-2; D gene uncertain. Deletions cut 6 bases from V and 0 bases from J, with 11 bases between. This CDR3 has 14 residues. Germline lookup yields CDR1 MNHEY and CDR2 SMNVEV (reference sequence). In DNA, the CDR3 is TGTGCCAGCAGCCTGCGGGAGGCTAACTATGGCTACACCTTC. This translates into CASSLREANYGYTF.

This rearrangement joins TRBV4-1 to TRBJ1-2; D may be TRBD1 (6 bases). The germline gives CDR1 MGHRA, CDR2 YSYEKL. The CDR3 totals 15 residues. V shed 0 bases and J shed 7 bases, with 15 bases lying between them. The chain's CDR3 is CASSQDQGQWSGYTF. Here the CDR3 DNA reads TGCGCCAGCAGCCAAGACCAAGGACAGTGGTCTGGCTACACCTTC.

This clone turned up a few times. The CDR3, as DNA: TGTGCCAGCAGCCCCGGGACTAGCCGTCCAGAGCAGTACTTC. This gives the protein CASSPGTSRPEQYF. The rearrangement uses TRBV7-2 and TRBJ2-7; TRBD2 agrees at 9 bases. The CDR3 has 14 residues. The trim removed 5 bases at V and 7 bases at J, leaving 9 bases unmatched. Germline V gene data show CDR1 as SGHTA and CDR2 as FQGNSA.

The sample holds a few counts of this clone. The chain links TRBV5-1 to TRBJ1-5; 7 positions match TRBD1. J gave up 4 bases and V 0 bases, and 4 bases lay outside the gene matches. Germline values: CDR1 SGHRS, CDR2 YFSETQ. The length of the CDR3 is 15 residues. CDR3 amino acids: CASSLGDSPNQPQHF. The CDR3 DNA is TGCGCCAGCAGCTTGGGGGACAGTCCAAATCAGCCCCAGCATTTT.

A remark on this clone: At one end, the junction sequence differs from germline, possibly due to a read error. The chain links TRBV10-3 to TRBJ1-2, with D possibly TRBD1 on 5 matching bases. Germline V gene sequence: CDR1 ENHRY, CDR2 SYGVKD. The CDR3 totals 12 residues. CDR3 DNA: TGTGCCATCAGTGAATCGAGACAGCACGTCGCCTTC. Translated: CAISESRQHVAF.

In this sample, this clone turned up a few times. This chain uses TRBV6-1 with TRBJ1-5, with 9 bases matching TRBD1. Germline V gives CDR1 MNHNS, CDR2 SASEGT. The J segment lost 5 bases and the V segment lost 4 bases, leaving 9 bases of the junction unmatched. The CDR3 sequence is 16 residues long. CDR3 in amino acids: CASSGPRTGAYQPQHF. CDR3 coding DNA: TGTGCCAGCAGTGGACCCCGGACAGGGGCTTATCAGCCCCAGCATTTT.

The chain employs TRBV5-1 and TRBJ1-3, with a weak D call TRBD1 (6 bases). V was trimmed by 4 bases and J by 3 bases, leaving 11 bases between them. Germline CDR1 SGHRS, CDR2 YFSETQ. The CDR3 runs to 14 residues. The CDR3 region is CASSPVRGGNTIYF. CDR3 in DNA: TGCGCCAGCAGCCCCGTCAGGGGTGGAAACACCATATATTTT.

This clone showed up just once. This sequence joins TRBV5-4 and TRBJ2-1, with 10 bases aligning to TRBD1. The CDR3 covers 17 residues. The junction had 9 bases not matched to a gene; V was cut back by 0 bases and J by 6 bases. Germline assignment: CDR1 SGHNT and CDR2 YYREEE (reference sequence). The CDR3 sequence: CASSLGFRTGGGNEQFF. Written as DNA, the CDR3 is TGTGCCAGCAGCTTGGGCTTCCGGACAGGGGGTGGCAATGAGCAGTTCTTC.

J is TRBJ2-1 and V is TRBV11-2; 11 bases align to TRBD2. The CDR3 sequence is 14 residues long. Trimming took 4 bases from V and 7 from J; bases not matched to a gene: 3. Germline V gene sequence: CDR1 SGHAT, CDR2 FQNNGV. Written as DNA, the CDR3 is TGTGCCAGCAGCTCAAGACTAGCGGGAAATGAGCAGTTCTTC. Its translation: CASSSRLAGNEQFF.

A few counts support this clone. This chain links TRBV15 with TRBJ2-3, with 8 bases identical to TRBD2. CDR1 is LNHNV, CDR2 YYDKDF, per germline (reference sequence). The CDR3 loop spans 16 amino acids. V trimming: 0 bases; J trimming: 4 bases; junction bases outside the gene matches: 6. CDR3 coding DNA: TGTGCCACCAGCAGAGATTTCTCCGGGGGGGCAGATACGCAGTATTTT. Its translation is CATSRDFSGGADTQYF.

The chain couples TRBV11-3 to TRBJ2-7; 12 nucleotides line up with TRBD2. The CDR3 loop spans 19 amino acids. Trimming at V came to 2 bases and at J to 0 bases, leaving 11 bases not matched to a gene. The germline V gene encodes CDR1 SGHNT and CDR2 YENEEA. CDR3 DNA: TGTGCCAGCAGCTTATCGTCTAGCGGGAGGGCCCCAAGCTCCTACGAGCAGTACTTC. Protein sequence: CASSLSSSGRAPSSYEQYF. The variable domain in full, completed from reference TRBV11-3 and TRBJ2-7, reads EAGVVQSPRYKIIEKKQPVAFWCNPISGHNTLYWYLQNLGQGPELLIRYENEEAVDDSQLPKDRFSAERLKGVDSTLKIQPAELGDSAVYLCASSLSSSGRAPSSYEQYFGPGTRLTVT.

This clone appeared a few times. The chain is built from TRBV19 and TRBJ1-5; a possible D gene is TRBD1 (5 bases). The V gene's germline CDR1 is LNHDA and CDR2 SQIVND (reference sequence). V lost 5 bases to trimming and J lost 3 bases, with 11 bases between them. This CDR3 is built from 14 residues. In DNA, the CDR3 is TGTGCCAGTAGTCACGACAGACTCAATCAGCCCCAGCATTTT. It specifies CASSHDRLNQPQHF.

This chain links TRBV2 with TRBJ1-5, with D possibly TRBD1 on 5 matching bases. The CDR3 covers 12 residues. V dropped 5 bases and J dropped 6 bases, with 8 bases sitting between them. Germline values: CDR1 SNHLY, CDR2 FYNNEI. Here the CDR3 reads CASSQGIQPQHF. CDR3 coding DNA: TGTGCCAGCAGTCAGGGCATTCAGCCCCAGCATTTT. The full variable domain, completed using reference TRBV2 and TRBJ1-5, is EPEVTQTPSHQVTQMGQEVILRCVPISNHLYFYWYRQILGQKVEFLVSFYNNEISEKSEIFDDQFSVERPDGSNFTLKIRSTKLEDSAMYFCASSQGIQPQHFGDGTRLSIL.

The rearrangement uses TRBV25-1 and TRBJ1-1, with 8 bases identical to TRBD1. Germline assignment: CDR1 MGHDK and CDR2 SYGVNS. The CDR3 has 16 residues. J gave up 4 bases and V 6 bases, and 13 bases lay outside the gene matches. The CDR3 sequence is CASSTGRTGRVTEAFF. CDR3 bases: TGTGCCAGCAGCACTGGTCGGACAGGGAGGGTCACTGAAGCTTTCTTT.

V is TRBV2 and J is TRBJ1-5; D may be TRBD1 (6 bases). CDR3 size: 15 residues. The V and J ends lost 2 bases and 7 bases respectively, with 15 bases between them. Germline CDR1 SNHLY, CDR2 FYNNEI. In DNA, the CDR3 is TGTGCCAGCAGTGAAACGATCAGGGGACGGCAGCCCCAGCATTTT. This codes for CASSETIRGRQPQHF.

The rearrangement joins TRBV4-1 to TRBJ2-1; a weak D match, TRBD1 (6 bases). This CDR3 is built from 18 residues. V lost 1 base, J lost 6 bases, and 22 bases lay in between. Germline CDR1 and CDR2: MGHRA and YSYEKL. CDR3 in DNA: TGCGCCAGCAGCCAAGCTAATTTGGGGGCCCTGGCCTTCAATGAGCAGTTCTTC. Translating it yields CASSQANLGALAFNEQFF.

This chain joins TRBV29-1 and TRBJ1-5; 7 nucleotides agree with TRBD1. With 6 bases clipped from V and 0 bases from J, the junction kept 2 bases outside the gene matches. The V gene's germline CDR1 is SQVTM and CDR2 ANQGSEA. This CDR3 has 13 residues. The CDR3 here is CSVGQNSNQPQHF. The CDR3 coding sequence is TGCAGCGTGGGACAGAATAGCAATCAGCCCCAGCATTTT.

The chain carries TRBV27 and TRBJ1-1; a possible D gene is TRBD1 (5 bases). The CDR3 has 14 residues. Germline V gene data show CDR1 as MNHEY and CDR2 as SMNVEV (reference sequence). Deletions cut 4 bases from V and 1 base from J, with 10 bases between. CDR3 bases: TGTGCCAGCAGTTGGGGGGATGGGAACACTGAAGCTTTCTTT. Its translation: CASSWGDGNTEAFF.

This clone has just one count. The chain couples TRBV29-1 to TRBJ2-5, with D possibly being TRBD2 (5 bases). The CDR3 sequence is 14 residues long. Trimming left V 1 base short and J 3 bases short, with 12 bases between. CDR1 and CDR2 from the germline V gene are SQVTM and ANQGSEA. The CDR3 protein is CSVEGPGKKETQYF. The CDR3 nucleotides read TGCAGCGTTGAAGGACCGGGAAAAAAAGAGACCCAGTACTTC.

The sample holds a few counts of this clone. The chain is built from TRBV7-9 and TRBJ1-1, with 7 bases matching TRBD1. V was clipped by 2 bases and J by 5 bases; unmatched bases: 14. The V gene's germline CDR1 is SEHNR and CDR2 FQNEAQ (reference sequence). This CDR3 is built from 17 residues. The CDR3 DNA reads TGTGCCAGCAGCTTATCCACCAACCGACAGGGTTGGACTGAAGCTTTCTTT. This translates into CASSLSTNRQGWTEAFF. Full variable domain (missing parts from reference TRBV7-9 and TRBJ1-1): DTGVSQNPRHKITKRGQNVTFRCDPISEHNRLYWYRQTLGQGPEFLTYFQNEAQLEKSRLLSDRFSAERPKGSFSTLEIQRTEQGDSAMYLCASSLSTNRQGWTEAFFGQGTRLTVV.